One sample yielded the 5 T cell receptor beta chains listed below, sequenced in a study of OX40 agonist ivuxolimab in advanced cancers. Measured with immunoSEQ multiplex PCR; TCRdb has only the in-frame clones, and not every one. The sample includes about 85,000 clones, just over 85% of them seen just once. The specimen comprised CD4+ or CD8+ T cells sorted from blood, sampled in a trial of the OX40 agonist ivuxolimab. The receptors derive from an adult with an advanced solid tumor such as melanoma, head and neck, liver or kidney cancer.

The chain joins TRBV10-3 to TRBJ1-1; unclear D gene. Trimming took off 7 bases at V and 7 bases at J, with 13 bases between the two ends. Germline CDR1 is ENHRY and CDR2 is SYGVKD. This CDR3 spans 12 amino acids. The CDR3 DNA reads TGTGCCATCAAGGACCTTGAGGGTGAAGCTTTCTTT. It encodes CAIKDLEGEAFF.

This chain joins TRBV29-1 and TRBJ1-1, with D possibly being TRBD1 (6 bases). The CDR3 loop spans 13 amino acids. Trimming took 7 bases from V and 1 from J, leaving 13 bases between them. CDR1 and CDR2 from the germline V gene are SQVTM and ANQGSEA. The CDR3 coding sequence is TGCAGCGGGCGGACAGATCAGAACACTGAAGCTTTCTTT. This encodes CSGRTDQNTEAFF.

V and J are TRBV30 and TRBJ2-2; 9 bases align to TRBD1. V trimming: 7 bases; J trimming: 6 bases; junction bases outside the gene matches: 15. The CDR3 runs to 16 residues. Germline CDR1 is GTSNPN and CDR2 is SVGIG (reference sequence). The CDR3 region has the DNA TGTGCCTCCACACCCACCGGGACAGGGAGGGCCGGGGAGCTGTTTTTT. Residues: CASTPTGTGRAGELFF.

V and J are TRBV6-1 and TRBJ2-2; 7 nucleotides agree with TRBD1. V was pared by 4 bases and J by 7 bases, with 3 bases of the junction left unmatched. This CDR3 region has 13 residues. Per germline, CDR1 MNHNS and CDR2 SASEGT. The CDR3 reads CASSGRGRGELFF. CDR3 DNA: TGTGCCAGCAGTGGAAGGGGGCGCGGGGAGCTGTTTTTT.

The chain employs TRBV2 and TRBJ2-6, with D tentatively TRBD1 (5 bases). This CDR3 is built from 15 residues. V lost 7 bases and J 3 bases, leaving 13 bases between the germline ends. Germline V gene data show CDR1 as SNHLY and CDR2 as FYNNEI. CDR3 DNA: TGTGCCAGCATGATAGGGGCGCTTGGGGCCAACGTCCTGACTTTC. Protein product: CASMIGALGANVLTF.